Sequencing of this TCR beta chain was carried out in a study of blood T cells in healthy people across ages. A second roughly 7 to 12 cycle PCR used barcoded and J-beta primers. TCRdb itself ran the 5' RACE reads through MiXCR, one entry per CDR3 protein. The sample yields 650,000 to 1,000,000 distinct CDR3 sequences, 35% to 40% seen once. There are 17 residues in the CDR3. The V end lost 0 bases, the J end lost 11 bases, and 26 bases lay between the germline ends. CDR1 is SGDLS, CDR2 YYNGEE, per germline. This chain joins TRBV9 and TRBJ2-5; possibly TRBD1 for D (5 bases). The receptor was derived from a man in his late teens or twenties in good health. The specimen sequenced was blood. The CDR3 protein is CASSVVNLAGPDNEQYF. As DNA, the CDR3 is TGTGCCAGCAGCGTAGTAAATTTGGCAGGTCCGGACAATGAGCAGTACTTC.